The 32 T cell receptor beta chains in this list originate from one sample, sequenced in a study of Ad26.COV2.S vaccination and SARS-CoV-2 variants. The table came from immunoSEQ multiplex PCR; TCRdb's copy has only in-frame clones and leaves some out. The sample lists approximately 420,000 clones; roughly 90% were seen once. Described treatment: around 19 received Ad26.COV2.S at low or high dose, single or two shots; a few received placebo; per-sample allocation not given. Collection of the samples took place on day 63 after the first injection of vaccine or placebo. The sample was peripheral blood, taken in a trial of Ad26.COV2.S vaccine versus placebo. These receptors all stem from a person between 18 and 59 years old who received the Ad26.COV2.S COVID-19 vaccine or a placebo.

This chain connects TRBV19 to TRBJ1-6; 10 nucleotides match TRBD1. The CDR3 is made up of 13 amino acids. Per germline, CDR1 LNHDA and CDR2 SQIVND (reference sequence). With 6 bases clipped from V and 9 bases from J, the junction kept 2 bases outside the gene matches. The CDR3: CASSGTGVSPLHF. The CDR3 nucleotides are TGTGCCAGTAGCGGGACAGGGGTTTCACCCCTCCACTTT.

The chain joins TRBV5-4 to TRBJ2-1; D gene uncertain. The V gene's germline CDR1 is SGHNT and CDR2 YYREEE (reference sequence). The V end lost 0 bases, the J end lost 1 base, and 8 bases lay between the germline ends. This CDR3 spans 15 amino acids. The CDR3 region is CASSLGPTSYNEQFF. Written as DNA, the CDR3 is TGTGCCAGCAGCTTGGGCCCAACATCCTACAATGAGCAGTTCTTC. The variable domain in full, with the rest retrieved from reference TRBV5-4 and TRBJ2-1, is ETGVTQSPTHLIKTRGQQVTLRCSSQSGHNTVSWYQQALGQGPQFIFQYYREEENGRGNFPPRFSGLQFPNYSSELNVNALELDDSALYLCASSLGPTSYNEQFFGPGTRLTVL.

The V and J genes are TRBV7-3 and TRBJ2-2; D remains unclear. Trimming removed 1 base from V and 6 bases from J, with 9 bases in between. CDR1 is SGHTA, CDR2 FQGTGA, per germline. The CDR3 loop spans 14 amino acids. In DNA form, the CDR3 reads TGTGCCAGCAGCTTAATGCCCGGAGCCGGGGAGCTGTTTTTT. It encodes CASSLMPGAGELFF.

This chain joins TRBV3-1 (or the pseudogene TRBV3-2) and TRBJ2-1; D gene unclear. V dropped 0 bases and J dropped 3 bases, with 9 bases sitting between them. The CDR3 has 15 residues. CDR1 LGHDT and CDR2 YNNKEL come from the germline V gene (reference sequence). CDR3 region: CASSQDFGDYNEQFF. The CDR3, as DNA: TGTGCCAGCAGCCAAGATTTTGGGGACTACAATGAGCAGTTCTTC.

The rearrangement links TRBV19 to TRBJ1-2; 7 nucleotides align to TRBD1. Germline V gene data show CDR1 as LNHDA and CDR2 as SQIVND (reference sequence). The CDR3 runs 15 residues. The trim removed 0 bases at V and 7 bases at J, leaving 8 bases unmatched. CDR3: CASSIDVTGVGGYTF. In DNA, the CDR3 is TGTGCCAGTAGTATAGACGTCACAGGGGTCGGTGGCTACACCTTC. Filled out from reference TRBV19 and TRBJ1-2, the complete variable domain reads DGGITQSPKYLFRKEGQNVTLSCEQNLNHDAMYWYRQDPGQGLRLIYYSQIVNDFQKGDIAEGYSVSREKKESFPLTVTSAQKNPTAFYLCASSIDVTGVGGYTFGSGTRLTVV.

A single count supports this clone. This sequence joins TRBV5-1 and TRBJ2-1; tentatively, D is TRBD1 or TRBD2 (5 bases each). From germline, CDR1 is SGHRS and CDR2 YFSETQ. V shed 2 bases and J shed 2 bases, with 8 bases lying between them. There are 14 residues in the CDR3. CDR3 bases: TGCGCCAGCAGCTTCCGGGACGCCTACAATGAGCAGTTCTTC. Residues: CASSFRDAYNEQFF.

This rearrangement joins TRBV6-5 to TRBJ1-2; no firm D call. Germline-derived CDR1 and CDR2 are MNHEY and SVGAGI. V lost 7 bases and J lost 2, with 14 bases in between. This CDR3 spans 14 amino acids. The CDR3 DNA is TGTGCCAGCACCCCCGGTGGGTACAACTATGGCTACACCTTC. This sequence encodes CASTPGGYNYGYTF.

V usage is TRBV19 and J usage is TRBJ2-3; 10 positions agree with TRBD2. The CDR3 consists of 15 residues. Germline V gene sequence: CDR1 LNHDA, CDR2 SQIVND (reference sequence). Losses at the gene ends were 3 bases for V and 4 bases for J; bases not matched to a gene: 4. This CDR3 is CASSISSGGADTQYF. DNA of the CDR3: TGTGCCAGTAGTATCTCTAGCGGGGGAGCAGATACGCAGTATTTT.

V gene TRBV2 combines with J gene TRBJ2-4; D may be TRBD1 or TRBD2 (5 bases each). In germline, CDR1 is SNHLY, CDR2 FYNNEI. This CDR3 spans 14 amino acids. Trimming removed 6 bases at V and 0 bases at J, with 9 bases between. The CDR3 here is CASRGTVAKNIQYF. The CDR3 nucleotides are TGTGCCAGCAGAGGGACGGTAGCCAAAAACATTCAGTACTTC.

The chain joins TRBV9 to TRBJ2-3, with TRBD2 identical over 12 bases. CDR1 and CDR2 from the germline V gene are SGDLS and YYNGEE. The junction had 10 bases not matched to a gene; V was cut back by 2 bases and J by 0 bases. The CDR3 is 19 residues long. The CDR3 region has the DNA TGTGCCAGCAGCGTCCAACAGACTAGCGGGGGTTCTAGCACAGATACGCAGTATTTT. Its protein is CASSVQQTSGGSSTDTQYF.

V and J are TRBV6-5 and TRBJ1-5; TRBD1 matches at 7 bases. Germline V lookup: CDR1 MNHEY, CDR2 SVGAGI. The CDR3 is 15 residues long. Losses at the gene ends were 7 bases for V and 2 bases for J; bases not matched to a gene: 8. In DNA, the CDR3 is TGTGCCAGCAAAAAGACAGGGATGGGCAATCAGCCCCAGCATTTT. It codes for CASKKTGMGNQPQHF.

The chain recombines TRBV7-9 with TRBJ2-7; 9 bases fit TRBD1. Germline CDR1 is SEHNR and CDR2 is FQNEAQ (reference sequence). V shed 4 bases and J 7 bases; nucleotides not matched to a gene: 5. CDR3 length: 13 residues. The CDR3 protein is CASSSGQGREQYF. CDR3 sequence (DNA): TGTGCCAGCAGCTCGGGACAGGGCCGGGAGCAGTACTTC.

The chain combines TRBV6-5 with TRBJ1-3; 8 bases are shared with TRBD1. Germline CDR1 and CDR2: MNHEY and SVGAGI. V shed 2 bases, J shed 4 bases, and the junction held 4 bases outside the gene matches. This CDR3 region has 15 residues. The CDR3 coding sequence is TGTGCCAGCAGTTACCAGACAGGGGCAGGAAACACCATATATTTT. This gives the protein CASSYQTGAGNTIYF.

This clone was counted between two and nine times. The chain has TRBV21-1 and TRBJ2-5; the D call of TRBD1 is as the table states it, not checked on the DNA. TRBV21-1 is described as a pseudogene. CDR3 size: 16 residues. The CDR3 reads CASSRLGQWQQETQYF. The CDR3 bases are TGTGCCAGCAGCCGCCTGGGACAGTGGCAGCAAGAGACCCAGTACTTC.

The J gene is TRBJ1-2, the V gene TRBV7-2; D is unresolved. Trimming left V 5 bases short and J 2 bases short, with 15 bases between. Germline V gene lookup returns CDR1 SGHTA and CDR2 FQGNSA. The CDR3 is made up of 15 amino acids. The CDR3 reads CASSDRRTANYGYTF. The CDR3 nucleotides are TGTGCCAGCAGCGACCGTCGGACGGCCAACTATGGCTACACCTTC.

This clone was seen once. The CDR3 bases are TGTGCCAGCAGCCCCTCTTGGACTAGCGGGGGGGCAGATACGCAGTATTTT. Translating gives CASSPSWTSGGADTQYF. This chain joins TRBV6-2 or TRBV6-3 and TRBJ2-3; 15 nucleotides agree with TRBD2. Trimming removed 6 bases from V and 4 bases from J; junction bases left unmatched: 8. Germline lookup yields CDR1 MNHEY and CDR2 SVGEGT. The length of the CDR3 is 17 residues.

V gene TRBV4-1 combines with J gene TRBJ2-7; unclear D gene. The CDR3 spans 16 residues. V was cut by 1 base and J by 2 bases, with 15 bases left in between. Germline CDR1 reads MGHRA; CDR2 reads YSYEKL. This CDR3 is CASSQVSATPTYEQYF. The CDR3, as DNA: TGCGCCAGCAGCCAAGTCTCTGCTACCCCCACCTACGAGCAGTACTTC.

This rearrangement joins TRBV27 to TRBJ2-7; 10 nucleotides agree with TRBD1. This CDR3 is 14 amino acids long. The germline V gene encodes CDR1 MNHEY and CDR2 SMNVEV (reference sequence). The trim removed 3 bases at V and 3 bases at J, leaving 2 bases unmatched. The CDR3 DNA is TGTGCCAGCAGTTTCGACAGGGGGCGCTACGAGCAGTACTTC. Its translation: CASSFDRGRYEQYF.

This clone was picked up a small number of times. V and J are TRBV7-9 and TRBJ2-7, with D possibly TRBD2 on 5 matching bases. Trimming shortened V by 7 bases and J by 2 bases, and 12 bases separated the two germline ends. Per the germline V gene, CDR1 is SEHNR and CDR2 is FQNEAQ (reference sequence). The CDR3 sequence is 13 residues long. The CDR3 nucleotides are TGTGCCAGCACCGGGGATTACACCTACGAGCAGTACTTC. Translating gives CASTGDYTYEQYF.

The chain links TRBV10-2 to TRBJ2-5, with D uncertain. Germline V gene data show CDR1 as WSHSY and CDR2 as SAAADI. Trimming left V 3 bases short and J 7 bases short, with 12 bases between. CDR3 length: 13 residues. Here the CDR3 reads CASSEMVPGTQYF. The CDR3 bases are TGCGCCAGCAGTGAAATGGTCCCGGGGACCCAGTACTTC.

This clone was counted once. This chain uses TRBV30 with TRBJ2-7, with TRBD2 as a possible D gene (7 bases). The length of the CDR3 is 13 residues. The germline V gene encodes CDR1 GTSNPN and CDR2 SVGIG (reference sequence). Trimming cost V 2 bases and J 3 bases, with 11 bases left between them. CDR3 in amino acids: CAWSIGGLYEQYF. CDR3 coding DNA: TGTGCCTGGAGTATCGGGGGGCTCTACGAGCAGTACTTC.

V usage is TRBV28 and J usage is TRBJ2-1, with 11 bases lining up with TRBD2. This CDR3 has 18 amino acids. Germline CDR1 reads MDHEN; CDR2 reads SYDVKM. Losses at the gene ends were 4 bases for V and 4 bases for J; bases not matched to a gene: 12. The CDR3 is CASSSYARLAGRYNEQFF. The CDR3 bases are TGTGCCAGCAGTTCATACGCCAGACTAGCGGGGCGATACAATGAGCAGTTCTTC.

This clone has just a few counts. The rearrangement joins TRBV19 to TRBJ1-5; 7 nucleotides match TRBD1. V shed 1 base, J shed 3 bases, and the junction held 6 bases outside the gene matches. CDR3 size: 16 residues. Germline V lookup: CDR1 LNHDA, CDR2 SQIVND (reference sequence). The CDR3, as DNA: TGTGCCAGTAGTATAGTGGGGACAGCCGCCAATCAGCCCCAGCATTTT. Translated, it gives CASSIVGTAANQPQHF.

The chain couples TRBV28 to TRBJ2-7; D uncertain. This CDR3 comprises 14 residues. V was trimmed by 3 bases and J by 2 bases, leaving 11 bases between them. CDR1 and CDR2 (germline): MDHEN, SYDVKM. This chain's CDR3 is CASSLVILPYEQYF. In DNA form, the CDR3 reads TGTGCCAGCAGTTTGGTAATTCTCCCCTACGAGCAGTACTTC.

This CDR3 is CASSNRDRGSTEAFF. The CDR3 DNA follows: TGTGCCAGCAGCAACAGGGACAGGGGAAGCACTGAAGCTTTCTTT. The chain combines TRBV21-1 with TRBJ1-1; the table's D call of TRBD1 was not tested on the DNA. TRBV21-1 is a known pseudogene. This CDR3 is 15 amino acids long.

This chain links TRBV2 with TRBJ1-1; D call uncertain. V was pared by 8 bases and J by 5 bases, with 6 bases between. This CDR3 is 10 amino acids long. Germline CDR1 reads SNHLY; CDR2 reads FYNNEI. The CDR3, as DNA: TGTGCCAGCTTTTGGACTGAAGCTTTCTTT. Encoded protein: CASFWTEAFF.

This chain joins TRBV9 and TRBJ2-3; 9 positions agree with TRBD1. The CDR3 is 17 amino acids. The germline gives CDR1 SGDLS, CDR2 YYNGEE. Trimming took 3 bases from V and 4 from J; bases not matched to a gene: 12. CDR3 sequence: CASSAYRDREMADTQYF. In nucleotides, the CDR3 is TGTGCCAGCAGCGCTTACCGGGACAGGGAGATGGCAGATACGCAGTATTTT.

This CDR3 reads CASSEEHRVMNTEAFF. Here the CDR3 DNA reads TGTGCCAGCAGTGAAGAGCACAGGGTTATGAACACTGAAGCTTTCTTT. The rearrangement uses TRBV2 and TRBJ1-1; TRBD1 might be the D (6 bases). CDR3 size: 16 residues. Germline V gives CDR1 SNHLY, CDR2 FYNNEI. The germline V and J ends were trimmed by 1 base and 0 bases, with 12 bases remaining between them. Full variable domain (missing parts from reference TRBV2 and TRBJ1-1): EPEVTQTPSHQVTQMGQEVILRCVPISNHLYFYWYRQILGQKVEFLVSFYNNEISEKSEIFDDQFSVERPDGSNFTLKIRSTKLEDSAMYFCASSEEHRVMNTEAFFGQGTRLTVV.

The rearrangement joins TRBV30 to TRBJ1-3; 7 bases fit TRBD1. The CDR3 runs to 16 residues. The V and J ends lost 1 base and 4 bases, in that order; junction bases with no gene match: 10. Germline CDR1 and CDR2: GTSNPN and SVGIG (reference sequence). The DNA for the CDR3 is TGTGCCTGGAGTGCCCCCCGACAGGGACGGGGAAACACCATATATTTT. Translation gives CAWSAPRQGRGNTIYF.

With respect to this clone: Other nucleotide sequences from this sample produce the same CDR3. J is TRBJ1-1 and V is TRBV9; 9 nucleotides match TRBD1. CDR3 length equals 15 residues. Germline-derived CDR1 and CDR2 are SGDLS and YYNGEE. J gave up 4 bases and V 0 bases, and 4 bases lay outside the gene matches. DNA for the CDR3: TGTGCCAGCAGCGTAGAAGGGACAGGGCGCACTGAAGCTTTCTTT. Its protein product is CASSVEGTGRTEAFF.

The chain joins TRBV29-1 to TRBJ1-1, with D uncertain. V was cut by 6 bases and J by 6 bases, with 17 bases left in between. There are 13 residues in the CDR3. The V gene's germline CDR1 is SQVTM and CDR2 ANQGSEA. DNA for the CDR3: TGCAGCGTCGCGGACCAAGTGGGCCCTGAAGCTTTCTTT. Translation: CSVADQVGPEAFF.

The J gene is TRBJ1-2, the V gene TRBV10-3; 11 bases are a match to TRBD1. CDR1 and CDR2 from the germline V gene are ENHRY and SYGVKD. The length of the CDR3 is 14 residues. V dropped 3 bases and J dropped 8; count of bases not matched to a gene: 5. The DNA of the CDR3 is TGTGCCATCAGTGATTCTCGGACAGGGGGCGGCTACACCTTC. Amino acid sequence: CAISDSRTGGGYTF.